One sample yielded the 7 T cell receptor beta chains listed below, sequenced in a study of tumour-infiltrating T cells in Burkitt lymphoma. Assay: immunoSEQ multiplex PCR; the TCRdb copy retains only in-frame clones and omits some. Among around 500 clones listed, roughly 17% were seen once. Sequencing input: tumor tissue. The receptors stem from a human donor with Burkitt lymphoma.

The V call is TRBV7-3, the J call TRBJ2-7; 7 nucleotides agree with TRBD2. V was clipped by 4 bases and J by 5 bases; unmatched bases: 5. The CDR3 is 13 residues long. Germline CDR1 and CDR2: SGHTA and FQGTGA. CDR3 coding DNA: TGTGCCAGCAGCTCTGAGGGAGGGCACGAGCAGTACTTC. Translated: CASSSEGGHEQYF.

For this clone: Its ends do not fully match the called genes, so a read error is possible. The chain combines TRBV5-1 with TRBJ2-7, with TRBD1 as a possible D gene (5 bases). Germline CDR1 is SGHRS and CDR2 is YFSETQ. The CDR3 totals 15 residues. Here the CDR3 DNA reads TGCGCCAGCAGCTTGGTAATGGCTATGGGGCACGAGCAATACTTC. This encodes CASSLVMAMGHEQYF.

This clone was recorded a few times. The genes are TRBV7-9 and TRBJ2-3; D remains unclear. The CDR3 extends over 16 amino acids. V shed 1 base and J shed 0 bases, with 11 bases lying between them. Germline V gene lookup returns CDR1 SEHNR and CDR2 FQNEAQ (reference sequence). In nucleotides, the CDR3 is TGTGCCAGCAGCTTAGGAACCTTAATTAGCACAGATACGCAGTATTTT. Translated: CASSLGTLISTDTQYF. Full variable domain (remainder filled in from reference TRBV7-9 and TRBJ2-3): DTGVSQNPRHKITKRGQNVTFRCDPISEHNRLYWYRQTLGQGPEFLTYFQNEAQLEKSRLLSDRFSAERPKGSFSTLEIQRTEQGDSAMYLCASSLGTLISTDTQYFGPGTRLTVL.

The rearrangement uses TRBV30 and TRBJ2-1, with D perhaps TRBD1 or TRBD2 (5 bases each). Deletions cut 0 bases from V and 4 bases from J, with 16 bases between. The CDR3 loop spans 16 amino acids. The V gene's germline CDR1 is GTSNPN and CDR2 SVGIG (reference sequence). The CDR3 spells CAWSVKGRGSYNEQFF. In DNA form, the CDR3 reads TGTGCCTGGAGTGTAAAGGGGCGCGGGTCATACAATGAGCAGTTCTTC. The full variable domain, in which reference TRBV30 and TRBJ2-1 provide the parts outside the CDR3, is SQTIHQWPATLVQPVGSPLSLECTVEGTSNPNLYWYRQAAGRGLQLLFYSVGIGQISSEVPQNLSASRPQDRQFILSSKKLLLSDSGFYLCAWSVKGRGSYNEQFFGPGTRLTVL.

This clone was recorded once. The chain couples TRBV25-1 to TRBJ2-6; weak D call: TRBD1 (5 bases). Trimming shortened V by 6 bases and J by 5 bases, and 23 bases separated the two germline ends. The V gene's germline CDR1 is MGHDK and CDR2 SYGVNS. CDR3 length equals 18 residues. The CDR3: CASRNSKTGQSRANVLTF. The CDR3 coding sequence is TGTGCCAGCAGGAATAGTAAAACTGGACAAAGTCGGGCCAACGTCCTGACTTTC.

This clone turned up a few times. J is TRBJ2-2 and V is TRBV11-3; D may be TRBD1 (6 bases). The V and J ends lost 5 bases and 1 base respectively, with 14 bases between them. In germline, CDR1 is SGHNT, CDR2 YENEEA. The CDR3 contains 16 residues. CDR3 sequence: CASSGGPDRNTGELFF. CDR3 DNA sequence: TGTGCCAGCAGCGGGGGCCCCGACAGGAACACCGGGGAGCTGTTTTTT.

This clone was found a few times. The chain has TRBV2 and TRBJ2-7, with D uncertain. The V end was cut by 5 bases, the J end by 0 bases, with 11 bases between. CDR3 length: 14 residues. Germline V gene lookup returns CDR1 SNHLY and CDR2 FYNNEI. CDR3 sequence: CASSREGNSYEQYF. CDR3 nucleotides: TGTGCCAGCAGTCGCGAAGGGAACTCCTACGAGCAGTACTTC.